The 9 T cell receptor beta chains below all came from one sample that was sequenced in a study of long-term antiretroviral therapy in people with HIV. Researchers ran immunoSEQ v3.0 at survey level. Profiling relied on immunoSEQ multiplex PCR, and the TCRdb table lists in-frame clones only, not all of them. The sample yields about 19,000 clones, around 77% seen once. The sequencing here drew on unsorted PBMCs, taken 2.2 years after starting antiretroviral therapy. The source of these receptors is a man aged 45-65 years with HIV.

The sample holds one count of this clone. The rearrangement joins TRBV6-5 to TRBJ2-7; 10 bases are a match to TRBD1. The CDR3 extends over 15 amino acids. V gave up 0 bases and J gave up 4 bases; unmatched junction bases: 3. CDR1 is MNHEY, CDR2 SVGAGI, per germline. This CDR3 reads CASSYSTGGAYEQYF. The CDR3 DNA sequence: TGTGCCAGCAGTTACTCGACAGGGGGCGCGTACGAGCAGTACTTC.

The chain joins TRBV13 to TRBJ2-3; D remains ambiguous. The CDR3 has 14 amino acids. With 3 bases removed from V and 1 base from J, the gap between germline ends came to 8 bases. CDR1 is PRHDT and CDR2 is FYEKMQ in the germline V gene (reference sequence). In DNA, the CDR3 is TGTGCCAGCAGCTTTGGGATGGGCACAGATACGCAGTATTTT. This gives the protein CASSFGMGTDTQYF.

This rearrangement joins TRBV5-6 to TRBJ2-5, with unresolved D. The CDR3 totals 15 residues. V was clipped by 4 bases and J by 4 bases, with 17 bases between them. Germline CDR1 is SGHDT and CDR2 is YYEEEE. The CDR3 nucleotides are TGTGCCAGCAGCCTTCTCGATGGGTTTTCAGAGACCCAGTACTTC. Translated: CASSLLDGFSETQYF.

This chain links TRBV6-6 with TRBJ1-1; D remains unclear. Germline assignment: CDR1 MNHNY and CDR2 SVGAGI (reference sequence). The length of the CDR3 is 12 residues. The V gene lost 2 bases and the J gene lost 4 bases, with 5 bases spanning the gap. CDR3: CASSYPRTEAFF. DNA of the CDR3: TGTGCCAGCAGTTACCCCCGCACTGAAGCTTTCTTT.

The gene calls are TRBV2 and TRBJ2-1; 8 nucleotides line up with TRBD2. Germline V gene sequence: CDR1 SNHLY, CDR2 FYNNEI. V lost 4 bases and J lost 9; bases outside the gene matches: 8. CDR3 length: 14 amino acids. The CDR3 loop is CASSVRGGGREQFF. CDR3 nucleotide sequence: TGTGCCAGCAGTGTACGGGGGGGCGGGCGTGAGCAGTTCTTC.

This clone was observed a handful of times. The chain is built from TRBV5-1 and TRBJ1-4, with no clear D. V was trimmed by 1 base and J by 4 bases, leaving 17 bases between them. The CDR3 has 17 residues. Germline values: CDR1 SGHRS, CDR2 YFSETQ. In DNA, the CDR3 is TGCGCCAGCAGCTTGTCTGGCACTTCGGGCCGTAATGAAAAACTGTTTTTT. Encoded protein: CASSLSGTSGRNEKLFF.

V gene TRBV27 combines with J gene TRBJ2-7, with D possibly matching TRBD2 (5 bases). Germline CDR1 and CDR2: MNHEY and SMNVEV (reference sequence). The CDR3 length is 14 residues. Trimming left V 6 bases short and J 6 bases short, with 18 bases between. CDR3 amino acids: CASRDSDKAAEQYF. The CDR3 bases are TGTGCCAGCAGAGATAGCGACAAAGCGGCCGAGCAGTACTTC.

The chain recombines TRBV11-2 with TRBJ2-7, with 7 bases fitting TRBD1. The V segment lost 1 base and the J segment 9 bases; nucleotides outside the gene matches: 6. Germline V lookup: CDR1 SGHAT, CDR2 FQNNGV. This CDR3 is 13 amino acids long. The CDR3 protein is CASSLGGGYSQYF. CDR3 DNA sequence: TGTGCCAGCAGCTTAGGAGGGGGCTACTCGCAGTACTTC. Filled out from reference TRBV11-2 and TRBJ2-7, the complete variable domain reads EAGVAQSPRYKIIEKRQSVAFWCNPISGHATLYWYQQILGQGPKLLIQFQNNGVVDDSQLPKDRFSAERLKGVDSTLKIQPAKLEDSAVYLCASSLGGGYSQYFGPGTRLTVT.

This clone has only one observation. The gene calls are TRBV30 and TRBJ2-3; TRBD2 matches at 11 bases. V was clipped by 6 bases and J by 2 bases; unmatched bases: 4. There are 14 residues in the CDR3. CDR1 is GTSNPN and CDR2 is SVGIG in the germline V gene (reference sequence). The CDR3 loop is CACRLAGNTDTQYF. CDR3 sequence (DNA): TGTGCCTGTAGACTAGCGGGAAACACAGATACGCAGTATTTT.